The following is a TCR beta chain sequence with its context. The antigen remains undetermined. Every patient had mismatch repair deficiency by PCR or immunohistochemistry. A few pembrolizumab responders had their TCRs sequenced. Measured with immunoSEQ multiplex PCR; TCRdb has only the in-frame clones, and not every one. The repertoire has around 100,000 clones, 60% to 85% of them found once; the top ten carry roughly 4.5%. This entry is derived from a study of PD-1 blockade in mismatch repair-deficient tumors. V gave up 10 bases and J gave up 9 bases; unmatched junction bases: 13. This CDR3 has 14 amino acids. CDR1 is MNHEY and CDR2 is SVGAGI in the germline V gene. Study-wide results and limits: After pembrolizumab, tumor-resident clones rose rapidly, then generally contracted before radiologic responses.

This clonotype originated in an adult with mismatch repair-deficient cancer. The chain employs TRBV6-5 and TRBJ2-1, with 9 bases lining up with TRBD1. The sequences come from peripheral blood, collected 60 to 65 weeks after starting pembrolizumab. The CDR3 is CANPHSLQGAEQFF. In DNA form, the CDR3 reads TGTGCCAACCCTCATAGCCTACAGGGGGCTGAGCAGTTCTTC.